This T cell receptor (beta chain) emerged from a study of blood T cells in healthy people across ages. This clonotype was observed a handful of times. The target antigen is unknown. V was pared by 1 base and J by 7 bases, with 10 bases between. The CDR3 is 13 residues long. Germline lookup yields CDR1 DFQATT and CDR2 SNEGSKA (reference sequence). Together with a sample-barcoded 5' primer, a J-beta primer mix was included in a second PCR lasting about 6 to 11 cycles. Each cDNA molecule, via a template-switch adaptor with 12 random nucleotides, was tagged. TCRdb independently ran MiXCR on the 5' RACE reads; one entry per CDR3 protein. This sample has some 790,000 distinct CDR3 sequences, with roughly 26% found just once. Study-level findings and limits: Shifts in expanded clonotypes may have been confounded by donor CMV status, which was unknown. One million T cells yielded diversity estimates that were considered underestimates.

Healthy Russian Caucasian donors spanned ages roughly 6 to 90 years. The origin of this receptor is a woman aged 80 or older in good health. The V call is TRBV20-1, the J call TRBJ2-2; tentatively, D is TRBD1 or TRBD2 (5 bases each). The sample consisted of blood. CDR3 sequence: CSARVGGIGELFF. The CDR3 region has the DNA TGCAGTGCTAGAGTTGGGGGAATCGGGGAGCTGTTTTTT.